These 27 T cell receptor beta chains share one sample of origin, sequenced in a study of CD8 T cells in ankylosing spondylitis. MiXCR was run by TCRdb on the 5' RACE reads, yielding one entry per CDR3 protein. The sample has around 280,000 distinct CDR3 sequences, around 19% seen once. The sequenced sample consisted of blood, either unsorted or a sorted T cell fraction (not recorded which). These receptors were collected from a male donor with ankylosing spondylitis or in good health (not recorded which).

This clonotype has a count of ten or more. The chain joins TRBV7-6 to TRBJ2-3, with D uncertain. CDR3 length equals 14 residues. Per the germline V gene, CDR1 is SGHVS and CDR2 is FNYEAQ. V gave up 1 base and J gave up 4 bases, with 9 bases separating them. CDR3 sequence reads: CASSLGAIADTQYF. The CDR3 DNA reads as TGTGCCAGCAGCTTAGGGGCCATCGCAGATACGCAGTATTTT.

The CDR3 spells CASSSKGGGNQPQHF. DNA for the CDR3: TGTGCCAGCAGCAGCAAGGGGGGGGGGAATCAGCCCCAGCATTTT. The rearrangement joins TRBV6-1 to TRBJ1-5, with D perhaps TRBD1 (6 bases). V was clipped by 6 bases and J by 4 bases, with 16 bases between them. This CDR3 spans 15 amino acids. Germline V gene sequence: CDR1 MNHNS, CDR2 SASEGT.

The rearrangement uses TRBV5-1 and TRBJ2-7, with D hard to call. Germline V gene data show CDR1 as SGHRS and CDR2 as YFSETQ. The CDR3 consists of 14 residues. The CDR3 loop is CASSFGGPSSEQYV. The CDR3 coding sequence is TGCGCCAGCAGCTTTGGTGGGCCCTCCTCCGAGCAGTACGTC.

The V call is TRBV12-3 or TRBV12-4, the J call TRBJ2-3; a possible D gene is TRBD2 (5 bases). This CDR3 spans 16 amino acids. The V gene lost 0 bases and the J gene lost 2 bases, with 12 bases spanning the gap. Here the CDR3 reads CASSLAGGLDTDTQYF. CDR3 nucleotides: TGTGCCAGCAGTTTAGCGGGCGGGCTAGACACAGATACGCAGTATTTT.

V is TRBV20-1 and J is TRBJ1-1; no reliable D call. The germline V and J ends were trimmed by 1 base and 2 bases, with 8 bases remaining between them. The CDR3 spans 13 residues. Germline CDR1 and CDR2: DFQATT and SNEGSKA (reference sequence). As DNA, the CDR3 is TGCAGTGCTAGAGTATCGGCAAACACTGAAGCTTTCTTT. Its protein product is CSARVSANTEAFF.

This clonotype was counted at least ten times. Relative to the germline gene, one junction end is altered; a read error may explain this. The rearrangement joins TRBV7-2 to TRBJ1-5, with D perhaps matching TRBD1 (5 bases). This CDR3 is built from 15 residues. Germline V CDR1 and CDR2: SGHTA, FQGNSA. The CDR3 is CASSLGRGGNQPQHF. As DNA, the CDR3 is TGTGCCAGCAGTTTAGGGAGGGGCGGCAATCAGCCCCAGCATTTT.

This clonotype appeared many times. J is TRBJ2-3 and V is TRBV5-1; a possible D gene is TRBD1 (6 bases). The germline V gene has CDR1 SGHRS and CDR2 YFSETQ. CDR3 length equals 14 residues. V gave up 1 base and J gave up 2 bases, with 8 bases separating them. DNA for the CDR3: TGCGCCAGCAGCTTGCAGGGGCCCACAGATACGCAGTATTTT. Translating gives CASSLQGPTDTQYF.

In this sample, this clonotype turned up a few times. This rearrangement joins TRBV28 to TRBJ2-7, with TRBD1 as a possible D gene (6 bases). Trimming left V 5 bases short and J 4 bases short, with 12 bases between. This CDR3 region has 13 residues. Germline loops: CDR1 MDHEN, CDR2 SYDVKM. The CDR3 DNA reads TGTGCCAGCAGTGATACGGACAGATACGAGCAGTACGTC. Translated, it gives CASSDTDRYEQYV.

A few counts support this clonotype. The V gene is TRBV5-1, the J gene TRBJ2-1, with 11 bases fitting TRBD2. Germline lookup yields CDR1 SGHRS and CDR2 YFSETQ. Trimming removed 1 base from V and 4 bases from J; junction bases left unmatched: 4. This CDR3 spans 16 amino acids. CDR3 sequence reads: CASSLRLAGIYNEQFF. In DNA form, the CDR3 reads TGCGCCAGCAGCTTGAGACTAGCGGGGATATACAATGAGCAGTTCTTC.

This clonotype was detected a few times. The rearrangement joins TRBV20-1 to TRBJ2-3; possible D gene TRBD1, 6 bases. Per germline, CDR1 DFQATT and CDR2 SNEGSKA (reference sequence). This CDR3 contains 15 residues. V was trimmed by 5 bases and J by 3 bases, leaving 18 bases between them. CDR3 in DNA: TGCAGTGCTCAACCGGGACACGACAGGACAGATACGCAGTATTTT. Protein product: CSAQPGHDRTDTQYF.

Only a few counts were recorded for this clonotype. The genes are TRBV5-5 and TRBJ2-5; D is ambiguous. Per the germline V gene, CDR1 is SGHKS and CDR2 is YYEKEE (reference sequence). V lost 3 bases, J lost 4 bases, and 19 bases lay in between. CDR3 length: 16 residues. The CDR3: CASSSRPDPVGETQYF. CDR3 DNA sequence: TGTGCCAGCAGCTCCCGCCCGGACCCGGTGGGAGAGACCCAGTACTTC.

The chain carries TRBV9 and TRBJ2-1; D possibly corresponds to TRBD2 (5 bases). Germline V CDR1 and CDR2: SGDLS, YYNGEE. V was cut by 0 bases and J by 5 bases, with 12 bases left in between. The CDR3 totals 15 residues. CDR3 nucleotides: TGTGCCAGCAGCGTAGAGTTAGCGCAAAACAATGAGCAGTTCTTC. This gives the protein CASSVELAQNNEQFF.

This clonotype was seen a handful of times. The rearrangement joins TRBV5-1 to TRBJ2-3, with 8 bases fitting TRBD2. In germline, CDR1 is SGHRS, CDR2 YFSETQ. V lost 2 bases and J lost 0; bases outside the gene matches: 11. The CDR3 spans 18 residues. The CDR3 nucleotides read TGCGCCAGCAGCTTACCGACACTAGCGGCAGCTAGCACAGATACGCAGTATTTT. It codes for CASSLPTLAAASTDTQYF.

This clonotype was detected ten times or more. CDR3 residues: CASSRRGQANEPEAFF. In DNA, the CDR3 is TGTGCCAGCAGTAGGAGGGGACAGGCCAACGAACCTGAAGCTTTCTTT. This chain joins TRBV12-3 or TRBV12-4 and TRBJ1-1; 8 nucleotides agree with TRBD1. The J segment lost 6 bases and the V segment lost 5 bases, leaving 14 bases of the junction unmatched. The CDR3 loop spans 16 amino acids.

This clonotype was counted only a few times. J is TRBJ2-7 and V is TRBV10-3; D is possibly TRBD1 (6 bases). The CDR3 is 13 amino acids. Deletions cut 4 bases from V and 4 bases from J, with 11 bases between. Germline values: CDR1 ENHRY, CDR2 SYGVKD. The CDR3 here is CAISGTETYEQYV. CDR3 DNA sequence: TGTGCCATCAGTGGGACAGAAACTTACGAGCAGTACGTC.

The chain carries TRBV27 and TRBJ1-4, with 8 positions matching TRBD1. CDR3 size: 15 residues. In germline, CDR1 is MNHEY, CDR2 SMNVEV (reference sequence). Losses at the gene ends were 1 base for V and 5 bases for J; bases not matched to a gene: 3. The CDR3 is CASSLWQGANEKLFF. The CDR3 nucleotides read TGTGCCAGCAGTTTATGGCAGGGGGCCAATGAAAAACTGTTTTTT.

This clonotype showed up many times. The rearrangement uses TRBV10-3 and TRBJ1-2; 9 bases agree with TRBD1. Trimming took 11 bases from V and 5 from J; bases not matched to a gene: 9. CDR1 and CDR2 (germline): ENHRY, SYGVKD. There are 13 residues in the CDR3. DNA for the CDR3: TGTGCCCTTCGCCCCGGGACAGGGTATGGCTACACCTTC. It encodes CALRPGTGYGYTF.

This sequence joins TRBV5-1 and TRBJ2-1; the D is unclear. Trimming stripped 5 bases from V and 8 bases from J, with 8 bases between. Germline V gene lookup returns CDR1 SGHRS and CDR2 YFSETQ. CDR3 length equals 11 residues. The CDR3 nucleotides are TGCGCCAGCAGGTTCGAGGATGAGCAGTTCTTC. Amino acids: CASRFEDEQFF. Full variable domain (missing parts from reference TRBV5-1 and TRBJ2-1): KAGVTQTPRYLIKTRGQQVTLSCSPISGHRSVSWYQQTPGQGLQFLFEYFSETQRNKGNFPGRFSGRQFSNSRSEMNVSTLELGDSALYLCASRFEDEQFFGPGTRLTVL.

The chain uses TRBV9 and TRBJ2-6; D gene ambiguous. This CDR3 spans 16 amino acids. The V gene's germline CDR1 is SGDLS and CDR2 YYNGEE. The V and J ends lost 3 bases and 0 bases respectively, with 10 bases between them. CDR3 residues: CASSARILSGANVLTF. CDR3 DNA: TGTGCCAGCAGCGCCCGAATACTCTCTGGGGCCAACGTCCTGACTTTC.

The chain couples TRBV4-2 to TRBJ2-1, with TRBD2 matching over 11 bases. The CDR3 is 16 amino acids. With V trimmed by 1 base and J by 6 bases, 5 bases remained unmatched. Germline CDR1 and CDR2: LGHNA and YNFKEQ. The CDR3 sequence: CASSQVPLAGGNEQFF. The CDR3 nucleotides are TGTGCCAGCAGCCAAGTTCCCCTAGCGGGAGGCAATGAGCAGTTCTTC.

This clonotype was recorded once. Here the CDR3 reads CASSQDSMGETQYF. As DNA, the CDR3 is TGTGCCAGCAGCCAAGATAGCATGGGGGAGACCCAGTACTTC. The chain recombines TRBV3-1 with TRBJ2-5; D is unclear. This CDR3 comprises 14 residues. Germline V gene lookup returns CDR1 LGHDT and CDR2 YNNKEL (reference sequence). The germline V and J ends were trimmed by 0 bases and 5 bases, with 10 bases remaining between them.

This sequence joins TRBV2 and TRBJ2-5; 9 bases are a match to TRBD1. Germline CDR1 reads SNHLY; CDR2 reads FYNNEI. The CDR3 spans 14 residues. V lost 4 bases and J lost 5; bases outside the gene matches: 5. This chain's CDR3 is CASSVGTGSETQYF. The CDR3 coding sequence is TGTGCCAGCAGTGTCGGGACAGGGTCGGAGACCCAGTACTTC.

This clonotype appeared a few times. This chain links TRBV20-1 with TRBJ1-5; TRBD1 might be the D (5 bases). This CDR3 contains 15 residues. Per the germline V gene, CDR1 is DFQATT and CDR2 is SNEGSKA (reference sequence). The V end was cut by 3 bases, the J end by 4 bases, with 16 bases between. This CDR3 reads CSASGGSVMNQPQHF. CDR3 in DNA: TGCAGTGCTAGCGGGGGGTCAGTCATGAATCAGCCCCAGCATTTT.

V and J are TRBV5-1 and TRBJ2-5; TRBD2 matches at 13 bases. This CDR3 contains 17 residues. Germline assignment: CDR1 SGHRS and CDR2 YFSETQ. V trimming: 4 bases; J trimming: 4 bases; junction bases outside the gene matches: 10. CDR3 sequence reads: CASSPTSGRAGLETQYF. The CDR3 bases are TGCGCCAGCAGCCCAACTAGCGGGAGGGCCGGATTAGAGACCCAGTACTTC. Full variable domain (missing parts from reference TRBV5-1 and TRBJ2-5): KAGVTQTPRYLIKTRGQQVTLSCSPISGHRSVSWYQQTPGQGLQFLFEYFSETQRNKGNFPGRFSGRQFSNSRSEMNVSTLELGDSALYLCASSPTSGRAGLETQYFGPGTRLLVL.

This clonotype has only a few counts. The chain carries TRBV14 and TRBJ2-5, with TRBD1 as a possible D gene (5 bases). CDR1 and CDR2 (germline): SGHDN, FVKESK. This CDR3 spans 15 amino acids. V was trimmed by 2 bases and J by 2 bases, leaving 12 bases between them. For the CDR3, the DNA is TGTGCCAGCAGCCAAAGGAGACAGTTACAAGAGACCCAGTACTTC. Its translation is CASSQRRQLQETQYF.

The genes are TRBV5-5 and TRBJ1-4; 7 bases are a match to TRBD1. V lost 5 bases to trimming and J lost 0 bases; unmatched junction nucleotides: 13. The CDR3 loop spans 18 amino acids. From germline, CDR1 is SGHKS and CDR2 YYEKEE (reference sequence). The CDR3 loop is CASSSAGTATTTNEKLFF. The CDR3 nucleotides read TGTGCCAGCAGTTCGGCGGGGACAGCCACTACAACTAATGAAAAACTGTTTTTT.

This chain links TRBV7-6 with TRBJ2-5; the match to TRBD2 covers 8 bases. Germline values: CDR1 SGHVS, CDR2 FNYEAQ. The length of the CDR3 is 14 residues. Trimming removed 5 bases from V and 5 bases from J; junction bases left unmatched: 7. The CDR3 reads CASSPSGSYETQYF. The CDR3 bases are TGTGCCAGCAGCCCGAGCGGGAGTTATGAGACCCAGTACTTC. Complete variable domain (other parts from reference TRBV7-6 and TRBJ2-5): GAGVSQSPRYKVTKRGQDVALRCDPISGHVSLYWYRQALGQGPEFLTYFNYEAQQDKSGLPNDRFSAERPEGSISTLTIQRTEQRDSAMYRCASSPSGSYETQYFGPGTRLLVL.